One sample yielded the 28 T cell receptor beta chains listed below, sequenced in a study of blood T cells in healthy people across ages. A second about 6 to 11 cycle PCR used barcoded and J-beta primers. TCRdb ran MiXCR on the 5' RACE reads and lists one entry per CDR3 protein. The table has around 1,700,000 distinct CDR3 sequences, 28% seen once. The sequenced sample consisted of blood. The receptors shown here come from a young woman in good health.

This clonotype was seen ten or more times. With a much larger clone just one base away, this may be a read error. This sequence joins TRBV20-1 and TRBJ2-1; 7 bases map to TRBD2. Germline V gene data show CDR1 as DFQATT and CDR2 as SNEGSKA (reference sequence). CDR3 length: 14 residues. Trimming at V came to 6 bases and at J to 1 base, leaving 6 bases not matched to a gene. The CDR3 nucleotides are TGCAGTGCCAAACGAGCGGGGTCCTACAATGAGCAGTTCTTC. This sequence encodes CSAKRAGSYNEQFF.

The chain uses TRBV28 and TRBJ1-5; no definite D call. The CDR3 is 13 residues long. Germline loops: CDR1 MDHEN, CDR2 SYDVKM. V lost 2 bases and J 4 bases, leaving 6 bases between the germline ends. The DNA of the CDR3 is TGTGCCAGCAGTTTACCCCCGAATCAGCCCCAGCATTTT. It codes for CASSLPPNQPQHF.

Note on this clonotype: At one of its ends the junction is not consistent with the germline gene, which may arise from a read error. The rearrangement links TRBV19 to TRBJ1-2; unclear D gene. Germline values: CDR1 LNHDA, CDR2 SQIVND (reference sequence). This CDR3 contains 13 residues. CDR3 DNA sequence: TGCGCCAGTAGAGTCGGCTCCTCGAGTGGCCACACCTTC. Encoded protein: CASRVGSSSGHTF.

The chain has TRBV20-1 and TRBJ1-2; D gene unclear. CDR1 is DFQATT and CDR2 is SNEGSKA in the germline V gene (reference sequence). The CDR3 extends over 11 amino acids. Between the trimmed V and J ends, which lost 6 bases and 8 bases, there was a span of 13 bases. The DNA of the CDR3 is TGCAGTGCAGCTGGGGTCGGGGGCTACACCTTC. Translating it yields CSAAGVGGYTF.

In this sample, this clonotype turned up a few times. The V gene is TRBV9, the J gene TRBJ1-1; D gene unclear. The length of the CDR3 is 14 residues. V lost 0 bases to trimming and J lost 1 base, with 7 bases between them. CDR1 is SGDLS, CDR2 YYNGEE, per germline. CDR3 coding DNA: TGTGCCAGCAGCGTAGTTACGACGAACACTGAAGCTTTCTTT. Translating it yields CASSVVTTNTEAFF.

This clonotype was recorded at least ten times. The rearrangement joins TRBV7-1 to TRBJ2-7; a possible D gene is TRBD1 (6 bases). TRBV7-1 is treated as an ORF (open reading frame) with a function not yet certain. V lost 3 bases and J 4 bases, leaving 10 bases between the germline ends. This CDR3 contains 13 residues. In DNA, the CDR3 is TGTGCCAGCAGCTCCAGGGGTGATTACGAGCAGTACTTC. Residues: CASSSRGDYEQYF.

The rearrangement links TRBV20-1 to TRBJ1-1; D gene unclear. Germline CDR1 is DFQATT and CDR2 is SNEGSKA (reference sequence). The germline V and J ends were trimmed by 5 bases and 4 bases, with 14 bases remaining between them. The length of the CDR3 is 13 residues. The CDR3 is CSARTYGSTEAFF. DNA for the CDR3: TGCAGTGCTCGCACTTACGGTAGCACTGAAGCTTTCTTT.

CDR3 residues: CASSHVATSSYNEQFF. The CDR3 DNA reads TGTGCCAGCAGCCACGTTGCGACCAGCTCCTACAATGAGCAGTTCTTC. The rearrangement links TRBV7-2 to TRBJ2-1; no definite D call. This CDR3 region has 16 residues. Trimming removed 5 bases from V and 0 bases from J, with 14 bases in between. Germline V gives CDR1 SGHTA, CDR2 FQGNSA. Based on the CDR3 plus reference TRBV7-2 and TRBJ2-1, the full variable domain is GAGVSQSPSNKVTEKGKDVELRCDPISGHTALYWYRQSLGQGLEFLIYFQGNSAPDKSGLPSDRFSAERTGGSVSTLTIQRTQQEDSAVYLCASSHVATSSYNEQFFGPGTRLTVL.

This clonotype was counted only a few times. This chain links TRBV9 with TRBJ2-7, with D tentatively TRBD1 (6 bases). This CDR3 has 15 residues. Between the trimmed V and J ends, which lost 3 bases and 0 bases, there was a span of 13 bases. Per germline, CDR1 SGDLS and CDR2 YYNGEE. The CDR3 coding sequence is TGTGCCAGCAGCGCGACAGGCCAACTCTCCTACGAGCAGTACTTC. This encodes CASSATGQLSYEQYF.

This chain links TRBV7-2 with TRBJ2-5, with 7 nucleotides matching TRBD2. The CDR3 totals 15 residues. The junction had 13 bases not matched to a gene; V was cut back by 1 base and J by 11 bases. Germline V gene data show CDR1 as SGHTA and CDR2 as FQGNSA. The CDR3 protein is CASSLGGSGGREQYF. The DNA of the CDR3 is TGTGCCAGCAGCTTAGGTGGGAGTGGGGGGAGGGAGCAGTACTTC.

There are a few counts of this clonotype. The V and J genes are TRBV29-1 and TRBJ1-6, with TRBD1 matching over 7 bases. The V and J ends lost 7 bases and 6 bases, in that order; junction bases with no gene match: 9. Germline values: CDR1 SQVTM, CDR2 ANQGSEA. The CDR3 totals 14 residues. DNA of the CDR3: TGCAGCGCCGGTGGGACAGACTCTAATTCACCCCTCCACTTT. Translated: CSAGGTDSNSPLHF.

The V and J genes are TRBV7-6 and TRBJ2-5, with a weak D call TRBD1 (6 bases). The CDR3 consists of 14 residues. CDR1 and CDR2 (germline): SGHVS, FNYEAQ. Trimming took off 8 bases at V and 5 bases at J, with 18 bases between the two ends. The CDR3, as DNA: TGTGCCAGCGGGGGCGGACTGGGGGTCGAGACCCAGTACTTC. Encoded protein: CASGGGLGVETQYF. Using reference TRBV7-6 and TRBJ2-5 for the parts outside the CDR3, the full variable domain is GAGVSQSPRYKVTKRGQDVALRCDPISGHVSLYWYRQALGQGPEFLTYFNYEAQQDKSGLPNDRFSAERPEGSISTLTIQRTEQRDSAMYRCASGGGLGVETQYFGPGTRLLVL.

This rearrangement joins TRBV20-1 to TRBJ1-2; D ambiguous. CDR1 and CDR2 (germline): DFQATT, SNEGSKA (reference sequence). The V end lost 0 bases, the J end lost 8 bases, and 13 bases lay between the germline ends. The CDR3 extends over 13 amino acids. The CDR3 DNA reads TGCAGTGCTAGAGATCCCGAACTCGGAGGCTACACCTTC. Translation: CSARDPELGGYTF.

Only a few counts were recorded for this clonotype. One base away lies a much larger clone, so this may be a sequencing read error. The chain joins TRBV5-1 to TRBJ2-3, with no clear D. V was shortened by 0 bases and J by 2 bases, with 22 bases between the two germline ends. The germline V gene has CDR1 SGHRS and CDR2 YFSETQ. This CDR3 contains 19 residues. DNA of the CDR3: TGCGCCAGCAGCTTGGCCGTCTGGATGGGGTCACAACACACAGATACGCAGTATTTT. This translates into CASSLAVWMGSQHTDTQYF.

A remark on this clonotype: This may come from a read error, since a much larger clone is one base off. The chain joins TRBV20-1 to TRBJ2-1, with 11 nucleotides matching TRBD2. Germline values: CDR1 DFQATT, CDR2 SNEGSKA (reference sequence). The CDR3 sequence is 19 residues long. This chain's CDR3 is CGARVLGERGTSGLLEQFF. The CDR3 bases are TGCGGTGCTAGAGTCTTAGGGGAAAGGGGGACTAGCGGACTCCTAGAGCAGTTCTTC.

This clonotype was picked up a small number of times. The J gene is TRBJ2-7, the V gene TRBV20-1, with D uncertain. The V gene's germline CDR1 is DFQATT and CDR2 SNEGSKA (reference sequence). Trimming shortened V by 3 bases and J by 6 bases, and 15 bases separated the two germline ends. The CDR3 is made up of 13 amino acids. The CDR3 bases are TGCAGTGCTAGTGCCCCAGTGCGAGGCGAGCAGTACTTC. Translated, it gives CSASAPVRGEQYF.

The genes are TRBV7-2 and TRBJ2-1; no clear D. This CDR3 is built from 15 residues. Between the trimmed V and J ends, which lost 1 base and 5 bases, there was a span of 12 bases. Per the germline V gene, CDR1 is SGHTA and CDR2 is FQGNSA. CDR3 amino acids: CASSLGSESHNEQFF. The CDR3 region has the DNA TGTGCCAGCAGCTTAGGCTCTGAGAGCCACAATGAGCAGTTCTTC.

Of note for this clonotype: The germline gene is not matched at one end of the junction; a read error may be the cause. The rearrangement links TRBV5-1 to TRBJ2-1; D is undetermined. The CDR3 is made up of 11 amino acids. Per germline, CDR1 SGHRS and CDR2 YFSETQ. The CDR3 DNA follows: TGCGCCAGCAGCTTTGGCAATGGGCAGTTCTTC. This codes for CASSFGNGQFF.

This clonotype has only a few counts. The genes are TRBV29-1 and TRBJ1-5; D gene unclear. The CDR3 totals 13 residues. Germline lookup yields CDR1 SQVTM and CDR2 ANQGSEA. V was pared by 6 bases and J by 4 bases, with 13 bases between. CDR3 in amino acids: CSVGGMGNQPQHF. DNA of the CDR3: TGCAGCGTGGGAGGTATGGGTAATCAGCCCCAGCATTTT.

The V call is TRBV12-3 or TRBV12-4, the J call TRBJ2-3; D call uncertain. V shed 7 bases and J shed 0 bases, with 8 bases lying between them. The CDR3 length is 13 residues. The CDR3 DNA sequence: TGTGCCAGCACCACACGGAGCACAGATACGCAGTATTTT. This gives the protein CASTTRSTDTQYF.

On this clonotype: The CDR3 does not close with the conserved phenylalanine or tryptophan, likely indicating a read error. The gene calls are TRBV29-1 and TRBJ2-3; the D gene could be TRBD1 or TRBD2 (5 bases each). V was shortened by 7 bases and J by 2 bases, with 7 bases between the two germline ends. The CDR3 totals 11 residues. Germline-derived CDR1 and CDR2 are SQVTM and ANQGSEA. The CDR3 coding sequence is TGCAGCGGAGGGGTCACAGATACGCAGTATTTG. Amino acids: CSGGVTDTQYL.

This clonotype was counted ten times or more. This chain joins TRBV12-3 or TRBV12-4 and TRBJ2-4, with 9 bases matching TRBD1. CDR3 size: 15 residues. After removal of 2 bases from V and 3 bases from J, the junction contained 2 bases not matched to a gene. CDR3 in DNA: TGTGCCAGCAGTTTACGACAGGGGGGCAAAAACATTCAGTACTTC. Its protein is CASSLRQGGKNIQYF.

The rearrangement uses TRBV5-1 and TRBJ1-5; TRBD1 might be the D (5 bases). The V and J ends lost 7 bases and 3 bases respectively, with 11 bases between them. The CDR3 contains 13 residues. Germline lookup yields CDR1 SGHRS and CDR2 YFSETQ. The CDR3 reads CASRQSDNQPQHF. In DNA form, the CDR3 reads TGCGCCAGCCGACAGTCGGACAATCAGCCCCAGCATTTT.

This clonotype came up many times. In DNA, the CDR3 is TGTGCCAGCTCCCCCGGAGCGCGGACTCCTATCGAGCAGTACTTC. Amino acids: CASSPGARTPIEQYF. V and J are TRBV7-3 and TRBJ2-7; TRBD2 might be the D (5 bases). Trimming shortened V by 8 bases and J by 6 bases, and 23 bases separated the two germline ends. The germline CDR1 and CDR2 sequences are SGHTA and FQGTGA. The CDR3 has 15 residues. The full variable domain, its missing parts supplied by reference TRBV7-3 and TRBJ2-7, is GAGVSQTPSNKVTEKGKYVELRCDPISGHTALYWYRQSLGQGPEFLIYFQGTGAADDSGLPNDRFFAVRPEGSVSTLKIQRTERGDSAVYLCASSPGARTPIEQYFGPGTRLTVT.

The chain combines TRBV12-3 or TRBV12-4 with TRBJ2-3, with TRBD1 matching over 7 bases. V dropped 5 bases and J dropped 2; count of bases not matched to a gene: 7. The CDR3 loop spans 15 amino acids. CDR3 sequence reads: CASSPKGQSTDTQYF. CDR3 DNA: TGTGCCAGCAGTCCCAAGGGACAGTCCACAGATACGCAGTATTTT.

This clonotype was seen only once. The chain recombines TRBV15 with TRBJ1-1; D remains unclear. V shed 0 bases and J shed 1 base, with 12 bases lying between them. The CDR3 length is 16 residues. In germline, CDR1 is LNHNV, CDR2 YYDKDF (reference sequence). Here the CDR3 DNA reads TGTGCCACCAGCAGAGAGAGAGAGACGGAGAACACTGAAGCTTTCTTT. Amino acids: CATSRERETENTEAFF.

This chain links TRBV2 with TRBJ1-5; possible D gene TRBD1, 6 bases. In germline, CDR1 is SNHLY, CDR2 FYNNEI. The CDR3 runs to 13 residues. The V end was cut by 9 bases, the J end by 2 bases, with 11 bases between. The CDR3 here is CAREGGGNQPQHF. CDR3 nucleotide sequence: TGTGCCAGGGAAGGGGGGGGCAATCAGCCCCAGCATTTT.

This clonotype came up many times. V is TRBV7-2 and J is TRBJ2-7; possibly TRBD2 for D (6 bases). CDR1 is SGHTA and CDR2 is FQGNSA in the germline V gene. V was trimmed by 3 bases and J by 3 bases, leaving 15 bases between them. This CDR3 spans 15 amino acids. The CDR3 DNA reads TGTGCCAGCAGCTTGGGGACTCGACATAACTACGAGCAGTACTTC. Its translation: CASSLGTRHNYEQYF. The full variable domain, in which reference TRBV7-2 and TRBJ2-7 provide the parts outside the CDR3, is GAGVSQSPSNKVTEKGKDVELRCDPISGHTALYWYRQSLGQGLEFLIYFQGNSAPDKSGLPSDRFSAERTGGSVSTLTIQRTQQEDSAVYLCASSLGTRHNYEQYFGPGTRLTVT.